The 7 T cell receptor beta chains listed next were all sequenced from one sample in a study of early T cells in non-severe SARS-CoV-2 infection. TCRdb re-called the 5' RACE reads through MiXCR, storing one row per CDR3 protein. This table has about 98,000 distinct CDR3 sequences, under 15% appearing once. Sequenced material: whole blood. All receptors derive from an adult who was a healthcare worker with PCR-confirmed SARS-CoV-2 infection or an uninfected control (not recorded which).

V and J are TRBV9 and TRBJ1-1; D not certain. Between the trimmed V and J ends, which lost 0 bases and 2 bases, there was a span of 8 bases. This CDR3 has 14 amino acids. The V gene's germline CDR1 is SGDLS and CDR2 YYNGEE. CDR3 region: CASSVGQDNTEAFF. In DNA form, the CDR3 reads TGTGCCAGCAGCGTAGGCCAGGACAACACTGAAGCTTTCTTT.

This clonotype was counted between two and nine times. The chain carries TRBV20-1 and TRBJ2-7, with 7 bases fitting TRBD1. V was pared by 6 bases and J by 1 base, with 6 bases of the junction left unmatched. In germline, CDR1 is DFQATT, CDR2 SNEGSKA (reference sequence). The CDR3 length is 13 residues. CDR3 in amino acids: CSAKWGQSYEQYF. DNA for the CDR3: TGCAGTGCCAAATGGGGACAGTCCTACGAGCAGTACTTC.

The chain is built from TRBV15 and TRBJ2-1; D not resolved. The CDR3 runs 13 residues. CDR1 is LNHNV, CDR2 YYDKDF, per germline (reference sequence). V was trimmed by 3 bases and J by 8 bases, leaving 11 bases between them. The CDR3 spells CATSRSLPDEQFF. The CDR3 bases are TGTGCCACCAGCAGGTCCCTTCCGGATGAGCAGTTCTTC.

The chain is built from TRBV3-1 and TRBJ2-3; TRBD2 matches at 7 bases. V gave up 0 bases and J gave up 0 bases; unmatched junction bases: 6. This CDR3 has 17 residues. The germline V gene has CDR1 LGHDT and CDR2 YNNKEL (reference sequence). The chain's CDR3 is CASSQDLSGTSTDTQYF. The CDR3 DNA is TGTGCCAGCAGCCAAGATCTCAGCGGGACTAGCACAGATACGCAGTATTTT.

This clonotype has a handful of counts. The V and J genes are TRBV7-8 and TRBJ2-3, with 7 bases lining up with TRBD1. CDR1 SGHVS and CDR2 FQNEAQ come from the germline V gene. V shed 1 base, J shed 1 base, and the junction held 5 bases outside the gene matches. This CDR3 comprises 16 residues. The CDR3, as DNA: TGTGCCAGCAGCTTAGGAGGGACAGTACGCACAGATACGCAGTATTTT. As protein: CASSLGGTVRTDTQYF.

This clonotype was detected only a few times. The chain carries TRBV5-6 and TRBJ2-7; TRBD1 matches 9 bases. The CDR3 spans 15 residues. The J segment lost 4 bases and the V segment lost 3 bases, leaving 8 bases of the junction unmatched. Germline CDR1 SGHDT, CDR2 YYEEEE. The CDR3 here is CASSSPGTGTYEQYF. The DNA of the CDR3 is TGTGCCAGCAGCTCACCCGGGACAGGGACGTACGAGCAGTACTTC.

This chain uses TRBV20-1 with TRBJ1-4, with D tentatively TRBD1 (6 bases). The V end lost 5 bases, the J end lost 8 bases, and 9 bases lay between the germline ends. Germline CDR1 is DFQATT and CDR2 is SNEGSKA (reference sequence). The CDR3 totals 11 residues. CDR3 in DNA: TGCAGTGCTTATAGGGGGGAAAAACTGTTTTTT. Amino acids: CSAYRGEKLFF.